This TCR beta chain was captured in a study of blood T cells in healthy people across ages. Findings of the study overall: Roughly linear declines in TCR beta diversity per million T cells occurred with age.

This clonotype has only a few counts. Antigen unknown. Trimming removed 5 bases from V and 0 bases from J; junction bases left unmatched: 9. This CDR3 has 18 amino acids. The V gene's germline CDR1 is DFQATT and CDR2 SNEGSKA (reference sequence). Primed by a sample-barcoded 5' primer and a J-beta primer mix, a second PCR proceeded for roughly 6 to 12 cycles. Each cDNA was tagged by a template-switch adaptor containing 12 random nucleotides. From the 5' RACE reads, TCRdb called clonotypes with MiXCR, one entry per CDR3 protein. The sample carries around 1.5 million distinct CDR3 sequences, around 36% recorded once.

The sequence was collected from a woman in her twenties or thirties in good health. Sample: blood. The J gene is TRBJ2-1, the V gene TRBV20-1, with 14 bases aligning to TRBD2. In DNA, the CDR3 is TGCAGTGCTTTTACCGGGACTAGCGGGGGTAGCTCCTACAATGAGCAGTTCTTC. Protein: CSAFTGTSGGSSYNEQFF.